The present T cell receptor beta chain was sequenced within a study of T-cell memory formation after mild COVID-19. MiXCR, run by TCRdb on the 5' RACE reads, gives a single entry per CDR3 protein. Of under 600,000 distinct CDR3 sequences in the sample, less than 25% were seen once. V dropped 6 bases and J dropped 2; count of bases not matched to a gene: 14. The CDR3 length is 17 residues. Germline V gene lookup returns CDR1 DFQATT and CDR2 SNEGSKA (reference sequence). This clonotype was recorded a few times. Sequenced: PBMCs or a T cell subset sorted from them (not recorded which). The chain joins TRBV20-1 to TRBJ2-3; 10 bases fit TRBD1. This sequence was found in an adult woman who had mild COVID-19 (a few samples of this study predate the infection). Cell type and time point are not known. CDR3 sequence: CSARVYLGQGHTDTQYF. For the CDR3, the DNA is TGCAGTGCCAGGGTTTACTTGGGACAGGGGCACACAGATACGCAGTATTTT.